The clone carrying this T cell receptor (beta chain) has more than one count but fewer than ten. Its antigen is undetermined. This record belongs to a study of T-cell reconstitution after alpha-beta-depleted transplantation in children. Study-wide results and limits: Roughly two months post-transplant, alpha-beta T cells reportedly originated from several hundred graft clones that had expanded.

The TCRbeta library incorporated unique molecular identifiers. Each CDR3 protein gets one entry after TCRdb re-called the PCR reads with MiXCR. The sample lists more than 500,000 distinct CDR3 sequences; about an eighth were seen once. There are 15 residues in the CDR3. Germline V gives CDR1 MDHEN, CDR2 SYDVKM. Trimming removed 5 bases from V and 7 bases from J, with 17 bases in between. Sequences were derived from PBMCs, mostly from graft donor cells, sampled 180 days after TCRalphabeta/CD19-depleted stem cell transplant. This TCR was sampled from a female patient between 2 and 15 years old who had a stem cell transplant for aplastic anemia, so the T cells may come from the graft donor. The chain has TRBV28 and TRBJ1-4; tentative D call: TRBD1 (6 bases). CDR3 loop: CASSGDTRLLEKLFF. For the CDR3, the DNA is TGTGCCAGCAGTGGGGACACCCGGCTCCTTGAAAAACTGTTTTTT.